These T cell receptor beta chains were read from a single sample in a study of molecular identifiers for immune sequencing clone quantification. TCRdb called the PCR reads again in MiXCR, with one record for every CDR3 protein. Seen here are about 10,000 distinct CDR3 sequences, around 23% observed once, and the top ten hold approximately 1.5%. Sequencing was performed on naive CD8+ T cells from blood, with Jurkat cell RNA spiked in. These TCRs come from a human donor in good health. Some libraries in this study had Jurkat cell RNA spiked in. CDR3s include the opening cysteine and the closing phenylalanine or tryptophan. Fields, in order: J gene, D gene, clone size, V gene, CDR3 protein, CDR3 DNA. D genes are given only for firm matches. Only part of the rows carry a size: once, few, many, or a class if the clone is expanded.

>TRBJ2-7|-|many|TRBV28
CASSLGLAYYEQYF
TGTGCCAGCAGTTTAGGGCTAGCCTACTACGAGCAGTACTTC
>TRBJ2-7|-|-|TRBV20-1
CSARRPGYEQYF
TGCAGTGCTAGGCGGCCCGGGTACGAGCAGTACTTC
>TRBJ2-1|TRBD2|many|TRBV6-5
CASSYLAGGNNEQFF
TGTGCCAGCAGTTATCTAGCGGGAGGGAACAATGAGCAGTTCTTC
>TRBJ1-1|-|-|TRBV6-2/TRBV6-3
CASSYNRGLLNTEAFF
TGTGCCAGCAGTTACAATCGAGGACTTCTGAACACTGAAGCTTTCTTT
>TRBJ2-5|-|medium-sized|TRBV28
CASSYRTSYLVETQYF
TGTGCCAGCAGCTACAGGACTTCTTACTTGGTCGAGACCCAGTACTTC
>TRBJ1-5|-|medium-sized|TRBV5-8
CASSFEGEEGPQHF
TGTGCCAGCAGCTTCGAGGGGGAGGAGGGGCCCCAGCATTTT
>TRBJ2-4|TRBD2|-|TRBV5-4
CASSLAWGGKNIQYF
TGTGCCAGCAGCTTGGCTTGGGGGGGCAAAAACATTCAGTACTTC
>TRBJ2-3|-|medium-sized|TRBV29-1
CSVDYATGEDTDTQYF
TGCAGCGTCGATTACGCTACAGGGGAGGACACAGATACGCAGTATTTT
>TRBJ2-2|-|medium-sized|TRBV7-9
CASSLGDRPAGELFF
TGTGCCAGCAGCTTAGGCGACAGGCCGGCCGGGGAGCTGTTTTTT
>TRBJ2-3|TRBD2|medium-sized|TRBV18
CASSPTLAGAGNADTQYF
TGTGCCAGCTCCCCTACGCTGGCCGGAGCGGGGAACGCAGATACGCAGTATTTT
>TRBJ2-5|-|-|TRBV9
CASSVAGIHETQYF
TGTGCCAGCAGCGTAGCGGGAATACATGAGACCCAGTACTTC
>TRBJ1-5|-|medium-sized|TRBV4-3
CASSQDKGGYQPQHF
TGCGCCAGCAGCCAAGATAAGGGCGGTTATCAGCCCCAGCATTTT
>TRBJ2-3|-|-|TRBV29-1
CSAYSCTQYF
-
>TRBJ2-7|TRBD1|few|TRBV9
CASSPGTGASYEQYF
TGTGCCAGCAGCCCCGGGACAGGGGCTTCCTACGAGCAGTACTTC
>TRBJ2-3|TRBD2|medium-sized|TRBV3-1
CASSQEPSGVTDTQYF
TGTGCCAGCAGCCAGGAACCTAGCGGGGTTACAGATACGCAGTATTTT
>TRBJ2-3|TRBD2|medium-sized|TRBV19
CASSSLAGVSDTQYF
TGTGCCAGTAGTAGTCTAGCGGGGGTCAGCGATACGCAGTATTTT
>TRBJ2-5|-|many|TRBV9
CASSPGAFSDQETQYF
TGTGCCAGCAGCCCCGGGGCCTTTAGCGACCAAGAGACCCAGTACTTC
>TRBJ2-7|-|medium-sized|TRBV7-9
CASSLARQGTEQYF
TGTGCCAGCAGCTTAGCGAGGCAGGGTACCGAGCAGTACTTC
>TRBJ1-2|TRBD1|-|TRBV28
CASSSSKGAGGYTF
TGTGCCAGCAGTTCCAGTAAGGGGGCAGGGGGCTACACCTTC
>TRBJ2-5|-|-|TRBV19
CASSIGAGFRETQYF
TGTGCCAGTAGTATAGGCGCGGGTTTCAGGGAGACCCAGTACTTC
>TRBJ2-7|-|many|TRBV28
CASSPRVSEDEQYF
TGTGCCAGCAGTCCCCGGGTCTCCGAGGACGAGCAGTACTTC
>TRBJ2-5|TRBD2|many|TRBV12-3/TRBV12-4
CASSSLAGYQETQYF
TGTGCCAGCAGTTCACTAGCGGGGTACCAAGAGACCCAGTACTTC
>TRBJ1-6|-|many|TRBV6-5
CASSSEGPPSLHF
TGTGCCAGCTCGTCCGAGGGACCCCCATCCCTCCACTTT
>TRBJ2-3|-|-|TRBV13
CASSYPPDKLGDTQYF
TGTGCCAGCAGCTACCCCCCGGACAAATTAGGGGATACGCAGTATTTT
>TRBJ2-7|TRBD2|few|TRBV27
CASSWVGVGGPKVEEQYF
TGTGCCAGCAGTTGGGTCGGGGTGGGAGGGCCGAAGGTAGAGGAGCAGTACTTC
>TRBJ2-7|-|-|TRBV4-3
CASSQARDRSYAQYF
TGCGCCAGCAGCCAAGCCCGGGACCGCTCCTACGCGCAGTACTTC
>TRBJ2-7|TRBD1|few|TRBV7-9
CASSSLPGQGLSKPYEQYF
TGTGCCAGCAGCTCTCTCCCGGGACAGGGACTCTCGAAACCTTACGAGCAGTACTTC
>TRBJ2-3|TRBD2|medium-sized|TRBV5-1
CASSSIRTSGTDTQYF
TGCGCCAGCAGCTCAATTCGGACTAGCGGTACAGATACGCAGTATTTT
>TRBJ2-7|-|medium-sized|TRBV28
CASSLRALPSYEQYF
TGTGCCAGCAGTTTGAGGGCCCTACCCTCCTACGAGCAGTACTTC
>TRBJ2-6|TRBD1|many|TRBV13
CASTPGTGAGANVLTF
TGTGCCAGCACTCCCGGGACAGGGGCTGGGGCCAACGTCCTGACTTTC
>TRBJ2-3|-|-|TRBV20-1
CSAIPYGTDTQYF
TGCAGTGCTATCCCTTATGGCACAGATACGCAGTATTTT
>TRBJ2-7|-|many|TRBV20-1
CSARDPLGSYEQYF
TGCAGTGCTAGAGATCCGCTGGGCTCCTACGAGCAGTACTTC
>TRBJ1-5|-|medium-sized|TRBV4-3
CASSQDVVGYQPQHF
TGCGCCAGCAGCCAAGATGTCGTCGGCTATCAGCCCCAGCATTTT
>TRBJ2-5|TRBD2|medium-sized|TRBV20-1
CSARESRLAGQETQYF
TGCAGTGCTAGAGAGTCTAGACTAGCGGGACAAGAGACCCAGTACTTC
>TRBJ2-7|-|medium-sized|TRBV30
CAWSITGTPSYEQYF
TGTGCCTGGAGTATCACCGGGACACCGAGCTACGAGCAGTACTTC
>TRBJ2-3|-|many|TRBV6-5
CASSLGATSWTDTQYF
TGTGCCAGCAGTCTCGGGGCCACTAGTTGGACAGATACGCAGTATTTT
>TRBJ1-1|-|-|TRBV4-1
CASSQIGRGSEAFF
TGCGCCAGCAGCCAAATCGGACGGGGCTCTGAAGCTTTCTTT
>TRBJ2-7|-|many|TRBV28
CASGGAVWYEQYF
TGTGCCAGCGGGGGAGCAGTGTGGTACGAGCAGTACTTC
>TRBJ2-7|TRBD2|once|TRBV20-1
CSATGTSGRVAYEQYF
TGCAGTGCTACCGGGACTAGCGGGAGAGTAGCCTACGAGCAGTACTTC
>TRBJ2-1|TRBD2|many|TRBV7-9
CATSGGGGHEQFF
TGTGCCACCAGCGGGGGCGGTGGTCATGAGCAGTTCTTC
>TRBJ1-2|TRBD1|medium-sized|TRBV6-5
CASSNLGTAFYYGYTF
TGTGCCAGCAGTAACCTAGGGACAGCTTTTTACTATGGCTACACCTTC
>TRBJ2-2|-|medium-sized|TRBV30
CAWALDTGELFF
TGTGCCTGGGCCTTGGACACCGGGGAGCTGTTTTTT
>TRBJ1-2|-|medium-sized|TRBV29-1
CSVEEQGHYGYTF
TGCAGCGTTGAAGAGCAGGGGCACTATGGCTACACCTTC
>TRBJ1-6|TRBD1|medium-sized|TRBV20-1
CSARDPGTGYNSPLHF
TGCAGTGCTAGAGATCCGGGGACAGGGTATAATTCACCCCTCCACTTT
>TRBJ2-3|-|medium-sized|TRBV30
CAWSVTATVADTQYF
TGTGCCTGGAGTGTAACGGCAACGGTGGCAGATACGCAGTATTTT
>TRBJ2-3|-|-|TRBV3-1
CASSQAPRADTQYF
TGTGCCAGCAGCCAAGCCCCAAGGGCAGATACGCAGTATTTT
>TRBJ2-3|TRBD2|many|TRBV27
CASSLAAGTSGESSTDTQYF
TGTGCCAGCAGTTTAGCCGCCGGGACTAGCGGAGAATCTAGCACAGATACGCAGTATTTT
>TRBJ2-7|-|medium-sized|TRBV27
CASKLGGSSYEQYF
TGTGCCAGCAAACTCGGAGGGAGCTCCTACGAGCAGTACTTC
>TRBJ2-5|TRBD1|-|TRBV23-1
CANPGQVNEEPQYF
TGCGCCAACCCAGGACAGGTGAACGAAGAGCCCCAGTACTTC
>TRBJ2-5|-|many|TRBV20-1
CSARLEGEETQYF
TGCAGTGCTAGACTAGAGGGGGAAGAGACCCAGTACTTC
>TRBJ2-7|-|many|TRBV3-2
CASSPRPPGTEQYF
TGTGCCAGCAGCCCCAGACCCCCGGGTACCGAGCAGTACTTC
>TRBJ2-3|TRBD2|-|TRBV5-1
CASRPGLAGAQRTDTQYF
TGCGCCAGCAGACCCGGACTAGCGGGGGCCCAGAGGACCGATACGCAGTATTTT